These 19 T cell receptor beta chains were sequenced from one sample in a study of T cell responses to AZD1222 COVID-19 vaccine. Sequencing used immunoSEQ multiplex PCR; TCRdb keeps in-frame clones, though not all of them. The sample has roughly 160,000 clones; around 87% are singletons. The sequenced sample was peripheral blood, obtained 28 days after the second AZD1222 dose. These receptors all stem from an adult who received the AZD1222 COVID-19 vaccine.

V usage is TRBV5-1 and J usage is TRBJ1-2; D gene ambiguous. V was clipped by 4 bases and J by 0 bases, with 13 bases between them. Looked up from germline, CDR1 is SGHRS and CDR2 is YFSETQ. The CDR3 sequence is 15 residues long. For the CDR3, the DNA is TGCGCCAGCAGCCTTACAGTGACCGCTAACTATGGCTACACCTTC. Translating gives CASSLTVTANYGYTF.

V usage is TRBV18 and J usage is TRBJ1-1, with D unresolved. Germline V gene sequence: CDR1 KGHSH, CDR2 LQKENI. The CDR3 is 16 amino acids. Trimming took off 6 bases at V and 1 base at J, with 18 bases between the two ends. As DNA, the CDR3 is TGTGCCAGCTCGGTTCGTTTTGACCCTAAGAACACTGAAGCTTTCTTT. Its translation: CASSVRFDPKNTEAFF. Together with reference TRBV18 and TRBJ1-1, the CDR3 gives the full variable domain: NAGVMQNPRHLVRRRGQEARLRCSPMKGHSHVYWYRQLPEEGLKFMVYLQKENIIDESGMPKERFSAEFPKEGPSILRIQQVVRGDSAAYFCASSVRFDPKNTEAFFGQGTRLTVV.

The chain joins TRBV6-2 or TRBV6-3 to TRBJ2-3; a possible D gene is TRBD1 (5 bases). From germline, CDR1 is MNHEY and CDR2 SVGEGT. V was pared by 5 bases and J by 0 bases, with 21 bases between. The CDR3 is made up of 18 amino acids. As DNA, the CDR3 is TGTGCCAGCAGTCCGCGGACACTTACTGAGACTAGCACAGATACGCAGTATTTT. Protein: CASSPRTLTETSTDTQYF.

The rearrangement uses TRBV18 and TRBJ1-3, with a possible D match to TRBD1 (5 bases). Germline V gene sequence: CDR1 KGHSH, CDR2 LQKENI. V lost 3 bases and J 0 bases, leaving 9 bases between the germline ends. The CDR3 consists of 15 residues. The DNA of the CDR3 is TGTGCCAGCTCACCGGCGGGGGACTCTGGAAACACCATATATTTT. It is translated as CASSPAGDSGNTIYF.

Of note for this clone: Other DNA sequences in the same sample also yield this CDR3. In DNA form, the CDR3 reads TGTGCCAGCAGCCAAGGGGCAGGGACGTATCAGCCCCAGCATTTT. Protein: CASSQGAGTYQPQHF. The V call is TRBV3-1 (or the pseudogene TRBV3-2), the J call TRBJ1-5, with TRBD1 as a possible D gene (5 bases). Germline CDR1 and CDR2: LGHDT and YNNKEL (reference sequence). V gave up 1 base and J gave up 5 bases, with 12 bases separating them. The CDR3 has 15 amino acids.

Written as DNA, the CDR3 is TGTGCCAGCAGCGCTCCGGTAGCGGGGGGCTGGAAAGATACGCAGTATTTT. This sequence encodes CASSAPVAGGWKDTQYF. This chain links TRBV4-2 with TRBJ2-3; 10 nucleotides align to TRBD2. V lost 5 bases and J lost 5; bases outside the gene matches: 13. The CDR3 runs to 17 residues. Germline V CDR1 and CDR2: LGHNA, YNFKEQ.

The chain uses TRBV19 and TRBJ1-2; 7 positions agree with TRBD1. Germline-derived CDR1 and CDR2 are LNHDA and SQIVND (reference sequence). V lost 7 bases to trimming and J lost 5 bases; unmatched junction nucleotides: 7. The CDR3 sequence is 13 residues long. Written as DNA, the CDR3 is TGTGCCAGTACTAGGGGGCCCTTTTATGGCTACACCTTC. It translates to CASTRGPFYGYTF.

This chain joins TRBV3-1 (or the pseudogene TRBV3-2) and TRBJ1-6; D ambiguous. This CDR3 comprises 18 residues. V shed 0 bases and J shed 6 bases, with 18 bases lying between them. Germline assignment: CDR1 LGHDT and CDR2 YNNKEL (reference sequence). This CDR3 reads CASSQEGIAVLGNSPLHF. CDR3 DNA sequence: TGTGCCAGCAGCCAAGAGGGGATAGCGGTGCTGGGTAATTCACCCCTCCACTTT.

This chain connects TRBV3-1 (or the pseudogene TRBV3-2) to TRBJ1-2, with D possibly being TRBD1 (6 bases). Germline values: CDR1 LGHDT, CDR2 YNNKEL (reference sequence). Trimming took off 5 bases at V and 3 bases at J, with 13 bases between the two ends. The CDR3 contains 14 residues. The CDR3 protein is CASSFLDSDYGYTF. CDR3 nucleotides: TGTGCCAGCAGCTTTCTGGACAGTGACTATGGCTACACCTTC.

V is TRBV7-2 and J is TRBJ1-5, with D unclear. Germline CDR1 is SGHTA and CDR2 is FQGNSA. The CDR3 is made up of 16 amino acids. The V end was cut by 2 bases, the J end by 1 base, with 12 bases between. The CDR3 sequence is CASSLLGVDSNQPQHF. The CDR3 nucleotides are TGTGCCAGCAGCTTACTAGGAGTAGACAGCAATCAGCCCCAGCATTTT.

V gene TRBV11-2 combines with J gene TRBJ2-3; 10 bases map to TRBD2. J gave up 2 bases and V 5 bases, and 7 bases lay outside the gene matches. This CDR3 spans 16 amino acids. Germline assignment: CDR1 SGHAT and CDR2 FQNNGV. In nucleotides, the CDR3 is TGTGCCAGCAGCAGGGTAGCGGGGGGTCCCACAGATACGCAGTATTTT. It specifies CASSRVAGGPTDTQYF.

As for this clone: The junction departs from germline at one end; a sequencing error may be responsible. The V gene is TRBV18, the J gene TRBJ1-1; D is unclear. CDR1 and CDR2 (germline): KGHSH, LQKENI. The CDR3 runs to 17 residues. Written as DNA, the CDR3 is TGTGCCAGCTCCCCACCTAGGCGGGGTGATATGAACACTGAAGCTTTCTTT. Protein product: CASSPPRRGDMNTEAFF.

The chain recombines TRBV6-4 with TRBJ2-3, with D perhaps TRBD1 or TRBD2 (6 bases each). The germline V gene encodes CDR1 MRHNA and CDR2 SNTAGT. This CDR3 has 15 residues. V was trimmed by 5 bases and J by 2 bases, leaving 14 bases between them. The CDR3 bases are TGTGCCAGCAGTTCGGGGGCCCTCTCCACAGATACGCAGTATTTT. Amino acid sequence: CASSSGALSTDTQYF.

In nucleotides, the CDR3 is TGCAGTGCTAGTAAGGCTAGCGGGGGCCTTAACACCGGGGAGCTGTTTTTT. It encodes CSASKASGGLNTGELFF. The genes are TRBV20-1 and TRBJ2-2; 10 nucleotides align to TRBD2. This CDR3 contains 17 residues. V trimming: 3 bases; J trimming: 2 bases; junction bases outside the gene matches: 9. CDR1 DFQATT and CDR2 SNEGSKA come from the germline V gene (reference sequence).

The chain combines TRBV5-6 with TRBJ1-5; tentatively, D is TRBD1 (5 bases). The CDR3 runs 15 residues. V was shortened by 1 base and J by 7 bases, with 15 bases between the two germline ends. The germline CDR1 and CDR2 sequences are SGHDT and YYEEEE. CDR3 coding DNA: TGTGCCAGCAGCTTGTGGTTGGACACCTACCAGCCCCAGCATTTT. Its translation: CASSLWLDTYQPQHF. The whole variable domain, remainder taken from reference TRBV5-6 and TRBJ1-5, is DAGVTQSPTHLIKTRGQQVTLRCSPKSGHDTVSWYQQALGQGPQFIFQYYEEEERQRGNFPDRFSGHQFPNYSSELNVNALLLGDSALYLCASSLWLDTYQPQHFGDGTRLSIL.

This clone came up once. V gene TRBV7-9 combines with J gene TRBJ2-7; D perhaps matches TRBD2 (5 bases). The V gene's germline CDR1 is SEHNR and CDR2 FQNEAQ (reference sequence). The V end was cut by 3 bases, the J end by 2 bases, with 11 bases between. The CDR3 contains 14 residues. This CDR3 reads CASSLEDGTYEQYF. DNA for the CDR3: TGTGCCAGCAGCTTGGAGGACGGCACCTACGAGCAGTACTTC.

This chain uses TRBV18 with TRBJ2-7; D is tentatively TRBD1 or TRBD2 (5 bases each). The length of the CDR3 is 14 residues. Germline V lookup: CDR1 KGHSH, CDR2 LQKENI. V was pared by 4 bases and J by 3 bases, with 13 bases between. The CDR3 reads CASSLGATYYEQYF. The CDR3 DNA is TGTGCCAGCTCACTCGGGGCCACCTACTACGAGCAGTACTTC.

The genes are TRBV5-5 and TRBJ1-3; the D is unclear. Trimming removed 1 base from V and 0 bases from J, with 5 bases in between. This CDR3 comprises 14 residues. Germline V lookup: CDR1 SGHKS, CDR2 YYEKEE (reference sequence). Here the CDR3 DNA reads TGTGCCAGCAGCTTGCACTCCTCTGGAAACACCATATATTTT. Translated, it gives CASSLHSSGNTIYF.

This rearrangement joins TRBV30 to TRBJ2-1; D is possibly TRBD2 (5 bases). Trimming shortened V by 7 bases and J by 5 bases, and 9 bases separated the two germline ends. The CDR3 has 11 amino acids. The germline V gene has CDR1 GTSNPN and CDR2 SVGIG (reference sequence). The CDR3 sequence: CAYGLNNEQFF. CDR3 sequence (DNA): TGTGCCTACGGACTCAACAATGAGCAGTTCTTC.